The clone carrying this TCR beta chain was seen ten or more times. The data originate from a study of molecular identifiers for immune sequencing clone quantification. Previously described methods with listed TCR primers produced the bulk TCR libraries. TCRdb re-derived calls from the PCR reads in MiXCR, one entry per CDR3 protein. The sample yields about 640,000 distinct CDR3 sequences, just under 20% seen once. Trimming took 4 bases from V and 5 from J; bases not matched to a gene: 5. The CDR3 has 13 residues. Germline lookup yields CDR1 SGHDN and CDR2 FVKESK. With RNA at 10%, 30% or 50%, naive CD8 libraries came from roughly 20,000 to 1,000,000 sorted cells.

Sequencing was carried out using naive CD8+ T cells from blood, with Jurkat cell RNA spiked in. Noted subset: FACS-sorted CD8+CD4-CCR7+CD45RA+ naive T cells. The chain links TRBV14 to TRBJ2-7, with TRBD2 identical over 7 bases. The clonotype originates from a human donor in good health. Some libraries in this study had Jurkat cell RNA spiked in. This CDR3 is CASSLGGSNEQYF. The CDR3 coding sequence is TGTGCCAGCAGCCTGGGAGGGTCTAACGAGCAGTACTTC.